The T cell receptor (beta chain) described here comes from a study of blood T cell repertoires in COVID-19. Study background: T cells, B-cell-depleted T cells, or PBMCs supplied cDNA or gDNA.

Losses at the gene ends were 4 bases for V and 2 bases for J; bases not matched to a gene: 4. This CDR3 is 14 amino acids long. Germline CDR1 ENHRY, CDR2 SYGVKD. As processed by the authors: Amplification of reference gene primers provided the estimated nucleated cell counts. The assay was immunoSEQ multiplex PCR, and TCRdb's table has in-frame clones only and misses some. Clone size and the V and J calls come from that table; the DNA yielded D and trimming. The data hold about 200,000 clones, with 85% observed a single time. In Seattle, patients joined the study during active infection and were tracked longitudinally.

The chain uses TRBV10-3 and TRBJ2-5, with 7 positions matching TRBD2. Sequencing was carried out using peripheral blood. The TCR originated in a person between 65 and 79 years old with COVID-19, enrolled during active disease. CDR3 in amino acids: CAISVVGGQETQYF. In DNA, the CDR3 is TGTGCCATCAGTGTTGTGGGGGGGCAAGAGACCCAGTACTTC.